This T cell receptor (beta chain) was sequenced for a study of siplizumab effects on memory and regulatory T cells. Notes on the study in general: Naive T cells seemed more diverse than memory cells and seemed major alloresponse contributors. Alloreactive sequences that could be traced to unstimulated CD4+ memory cells showed a significant reduction under siplizumab. An assignable phenotype, naive or memory, was missing from roughly 76-95% of proliferating CD4+ or CD8+ clones. Siplizumab conditions gave an average of around 70% Treg-derived mappable alloreactive CD4+ clones, versus roughly 25% for controls.

With regard to this clone: The antigen remains unidentified.

TCRdb's copy holds only in-frame clones and misses some; the assay was immunoSEQ multiplex PCR. The sample has roughly 100,000 clones; 93% are singletons. V lost 4 bases and J 3 bases, leaving 13 bases between the germline ends. The CDR3 covers 14 residues. The germline CDR1 and CDR2 sequences are SGHNT and YYREEE (reference sequence). The chain joins TRBV5-4 to TRBJ1-2; a weak D match, TRBD1 (5 bases). The sequence derives from a human donor in good health. The sequenced material came from CD4+ T cells sorted from blood. CDR3 bases: TGTGCCAGCAGCAGGGGAGGGCGTGACTATGGCTACACCTTC. Residues: CASSRGGRDYGYTF. The full variable domain, completed using reference TRBV5-4 and TRBJ1-2, is ETGVTQSPTHLIKTRGQQVTLRCSSQSGHNTVSWYQQALGQGPQFIFQYYREEENGRGNFPPRFSGLQFPNYSSELNVNALELDDSALYLCASSRGGRDYGYTFGSGTRLTVV.